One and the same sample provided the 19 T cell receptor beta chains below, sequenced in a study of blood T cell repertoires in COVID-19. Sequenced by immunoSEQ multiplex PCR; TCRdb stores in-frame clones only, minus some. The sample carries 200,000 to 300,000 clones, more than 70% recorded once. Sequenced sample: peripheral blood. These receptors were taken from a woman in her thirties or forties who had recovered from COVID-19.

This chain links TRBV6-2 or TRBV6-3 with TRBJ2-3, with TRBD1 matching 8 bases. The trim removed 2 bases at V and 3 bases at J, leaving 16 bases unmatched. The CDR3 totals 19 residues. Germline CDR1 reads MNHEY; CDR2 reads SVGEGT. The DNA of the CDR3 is TGTGCCAGCAGTTACGCCCACCCTTCAGGGGGCTGGAGGACAGATACGCAGTATTTT. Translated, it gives CASSYAHPSGGWRTDTQYF.

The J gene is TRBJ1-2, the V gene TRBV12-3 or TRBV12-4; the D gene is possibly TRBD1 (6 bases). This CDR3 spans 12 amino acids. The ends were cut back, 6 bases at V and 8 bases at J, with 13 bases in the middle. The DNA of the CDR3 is TGTGCCAGCAGGGGAACAGGGTTCGGCTACACCTTC. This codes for CASRGTGFGYTF.

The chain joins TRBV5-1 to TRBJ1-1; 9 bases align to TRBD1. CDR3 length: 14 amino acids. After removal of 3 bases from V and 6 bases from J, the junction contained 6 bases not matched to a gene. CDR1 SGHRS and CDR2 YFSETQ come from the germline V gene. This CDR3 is CASSSGTGSAEAFF. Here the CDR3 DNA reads TGCGCCAGCAGCTCCGGGACAGGGTCCGCTGAAGCTTTCTTT.

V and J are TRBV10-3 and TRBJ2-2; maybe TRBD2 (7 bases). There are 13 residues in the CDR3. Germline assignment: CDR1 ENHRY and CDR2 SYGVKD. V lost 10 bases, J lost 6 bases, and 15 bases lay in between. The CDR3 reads CATPGRGAGELFF. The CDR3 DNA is TGTGCCACCCCGGGGAGGGGGGCCGGGGAGCTGTTTTTT.

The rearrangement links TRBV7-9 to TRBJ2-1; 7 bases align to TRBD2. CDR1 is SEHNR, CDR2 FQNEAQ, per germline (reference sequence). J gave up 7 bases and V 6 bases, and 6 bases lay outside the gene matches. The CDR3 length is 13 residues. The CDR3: CASRGRGWNEQFF. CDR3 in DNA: TGTGCCAGCAGGGGGAGGGGTTGGAATGAGCAGTTCTTC. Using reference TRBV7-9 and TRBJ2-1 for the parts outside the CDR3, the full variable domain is DTGVSQNPRHKITKRGQNVTFRCDPISEHNRLYWYRQTLGQGPEFLTYFQNEAQLEKSRLLSDRFSAERPKGSFSTLEIQRTEQGDSAMYLCASRGRGWNEQFFGPGTRLTVL.

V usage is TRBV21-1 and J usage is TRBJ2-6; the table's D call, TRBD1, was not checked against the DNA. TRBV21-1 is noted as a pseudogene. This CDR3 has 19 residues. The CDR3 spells CASSTKDRGCSAGANVLTF. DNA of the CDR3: TGTGCCAGCAGCACGAAGGACAGGGGCTGTAGTGCTGGGGCCAACGTCCTGACTTTC.

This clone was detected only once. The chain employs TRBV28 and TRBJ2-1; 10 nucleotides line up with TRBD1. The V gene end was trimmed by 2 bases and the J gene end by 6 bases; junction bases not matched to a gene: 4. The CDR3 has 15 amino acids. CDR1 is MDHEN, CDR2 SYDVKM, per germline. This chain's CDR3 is CASSLPGTGANEQFF. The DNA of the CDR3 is TGTGCCAGCAGTTTACCCGGGACAGGGGCCAATGAGCAGTTCTTC.

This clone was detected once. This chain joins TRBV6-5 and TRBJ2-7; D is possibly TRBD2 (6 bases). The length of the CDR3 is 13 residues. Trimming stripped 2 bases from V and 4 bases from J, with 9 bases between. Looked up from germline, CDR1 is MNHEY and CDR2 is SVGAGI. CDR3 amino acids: CASSYAGPYEQYF. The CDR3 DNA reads TGTGCCAGCAGTTACGCGGGGCCGTACGAGCAGTACTTC.

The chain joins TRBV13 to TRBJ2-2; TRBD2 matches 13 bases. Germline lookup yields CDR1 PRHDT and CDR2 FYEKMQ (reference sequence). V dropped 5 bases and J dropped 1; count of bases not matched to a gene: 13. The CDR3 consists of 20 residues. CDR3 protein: CASSPTRTSGRLGNTGELFF. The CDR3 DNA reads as TGTGCCAGCAGCCCAACCCGGACTAGCGGGAGATTGGGGAACACCGGGGAGCTGTTTTTT.

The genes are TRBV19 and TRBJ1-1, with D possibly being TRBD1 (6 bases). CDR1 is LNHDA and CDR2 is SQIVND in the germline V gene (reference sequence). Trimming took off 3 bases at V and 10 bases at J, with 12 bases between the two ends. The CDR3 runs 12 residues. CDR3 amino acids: CASSILRGGAFF. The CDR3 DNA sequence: TGTGCCAGTAGTATCCTGAGGGGGGGAGCTTTCTTT.

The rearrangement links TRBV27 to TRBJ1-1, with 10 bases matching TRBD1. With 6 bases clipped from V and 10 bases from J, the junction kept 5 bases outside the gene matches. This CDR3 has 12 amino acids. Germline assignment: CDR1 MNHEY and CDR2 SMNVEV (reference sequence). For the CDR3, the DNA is TGTGCCAGCAGGACAGGGGGCGGGGGAGCTTTCTTT. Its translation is CASRTGGGGAFF.

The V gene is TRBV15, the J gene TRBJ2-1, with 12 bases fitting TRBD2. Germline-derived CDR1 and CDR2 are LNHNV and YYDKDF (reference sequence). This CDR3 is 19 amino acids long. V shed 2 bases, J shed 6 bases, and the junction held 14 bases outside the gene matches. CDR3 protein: CATSRPQLAGGPRGNEQFF. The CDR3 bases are TGTGCCACCAGCAGACCCCAGCTAGCGGGAGGGCCACGCGGCAATGAGCAGTTCTTC.

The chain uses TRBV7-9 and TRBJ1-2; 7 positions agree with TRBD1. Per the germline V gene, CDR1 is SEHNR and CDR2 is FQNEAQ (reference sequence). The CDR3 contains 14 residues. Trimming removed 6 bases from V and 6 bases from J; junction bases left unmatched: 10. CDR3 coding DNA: TGTGCCAGCAGGCCGACGGGGCAGGGGGATGGCTACACCTTC. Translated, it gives CASRPTGQGDGYTF. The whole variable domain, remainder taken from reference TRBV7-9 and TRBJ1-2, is DTGVSQNPRHKITKRGQNVTFRCDPISEHNRLYWYRQTLGQGPEFLTYFQNEAQLEKSRLLSDRFSAERPKGSFSTLEIQRTEQGDSAMYLCASRPTGQGDGYTFGSGTRLTVV.

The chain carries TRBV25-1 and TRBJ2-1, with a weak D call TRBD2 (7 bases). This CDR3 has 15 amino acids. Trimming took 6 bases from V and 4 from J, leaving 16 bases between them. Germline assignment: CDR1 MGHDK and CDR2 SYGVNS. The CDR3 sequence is CASRTRGADYNEQFF. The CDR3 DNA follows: TGTGCCAGCAGGACCCGGGGGGCAGATTACAATGAGCAGTTCTTC.

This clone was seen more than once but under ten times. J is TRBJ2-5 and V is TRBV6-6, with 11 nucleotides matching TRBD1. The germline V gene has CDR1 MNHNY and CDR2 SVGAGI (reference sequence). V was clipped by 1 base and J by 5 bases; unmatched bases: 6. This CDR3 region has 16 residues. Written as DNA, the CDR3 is TGTGCCAGCAGTTACTTTGGGACAGGGGGTTATGAGACCCAGTACTTC. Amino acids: CASSYFGTGGYETQYF.

DNA for the CDR3: TGTGCAAGTCGCCTCGGGACTAGCGGGATCTACGAGCAGTACGTC. Protein product: CASRLGTSGIYEQYV. The V call is TRBV12-2, the J call TRBJ2-7; whether TRBD2, the table's D call, matches the DNA was not checked. TRBV12-2 is listed as a pseudogene. The CDR3 extends over 15 amino acids.

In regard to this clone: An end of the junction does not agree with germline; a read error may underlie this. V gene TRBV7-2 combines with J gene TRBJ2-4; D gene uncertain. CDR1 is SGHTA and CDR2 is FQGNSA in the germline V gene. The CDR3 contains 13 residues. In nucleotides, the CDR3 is TGTGCCAGCAGCGGAGTCCCCTCGGCCGCCCCTAACTTC. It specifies CASSGVPSAAPNF.

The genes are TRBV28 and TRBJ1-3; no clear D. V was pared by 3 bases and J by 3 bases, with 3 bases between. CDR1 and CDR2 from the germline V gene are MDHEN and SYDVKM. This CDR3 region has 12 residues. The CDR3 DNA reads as TGTGCCAGCAGTTTCGGTGGAAACACCATATATTTT. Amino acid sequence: CASSFGGNTIYF.

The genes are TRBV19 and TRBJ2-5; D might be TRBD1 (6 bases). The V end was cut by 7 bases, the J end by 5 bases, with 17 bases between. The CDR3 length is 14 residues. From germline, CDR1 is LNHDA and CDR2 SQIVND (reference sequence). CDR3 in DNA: TGTGCCAGTACCCCTCCCCACAGGGCTGAGACCCAGTACTTC. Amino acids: CASTPPHRAETQYF.